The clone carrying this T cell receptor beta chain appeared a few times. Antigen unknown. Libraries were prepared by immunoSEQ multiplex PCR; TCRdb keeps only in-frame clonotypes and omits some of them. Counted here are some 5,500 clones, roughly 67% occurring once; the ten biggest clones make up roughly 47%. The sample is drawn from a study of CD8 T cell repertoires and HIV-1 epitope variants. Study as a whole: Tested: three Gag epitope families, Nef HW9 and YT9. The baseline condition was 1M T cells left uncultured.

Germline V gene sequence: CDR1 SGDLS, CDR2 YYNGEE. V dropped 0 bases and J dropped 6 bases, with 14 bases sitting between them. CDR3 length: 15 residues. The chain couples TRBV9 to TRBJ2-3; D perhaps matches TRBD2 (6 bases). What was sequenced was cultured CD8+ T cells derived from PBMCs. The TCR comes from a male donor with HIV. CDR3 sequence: CASSVEGTRGDTQYF. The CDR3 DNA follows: TGTGCCAGCAGCGTAGAAGGTACCCGGGGGGATACGCAGTATTTT.